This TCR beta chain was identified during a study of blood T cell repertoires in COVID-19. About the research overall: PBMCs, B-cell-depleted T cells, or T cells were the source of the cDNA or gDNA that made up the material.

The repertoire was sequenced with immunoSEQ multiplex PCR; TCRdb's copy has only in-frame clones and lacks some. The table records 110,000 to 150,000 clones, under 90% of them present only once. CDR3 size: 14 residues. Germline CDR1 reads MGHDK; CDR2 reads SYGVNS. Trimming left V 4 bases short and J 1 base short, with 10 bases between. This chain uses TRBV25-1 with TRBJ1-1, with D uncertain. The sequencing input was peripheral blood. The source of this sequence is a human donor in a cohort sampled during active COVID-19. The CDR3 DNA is TGTGCCAGCAGTGGAGGGAGGAGGAACACTGAAGCTTTCTTT. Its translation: CASSGGRRNTEAFF.